This is a list of T cell receptor beta chains from one sample in a study of beta chain features in type 1 diabetes. Repertoires were generated with immunoSEQ multiplex PCR, while TCRdb's copy carries only in-frame clones and drops some. The table includes 20,000 to 25,000 clones, approximately 70% detected once. Sequencing was carried out using stem cell memory CD4+ T cells from blood. The receptors come from a woman between 35 and 50 years old with type 1 diabetes. The CDR3 runs from the conserved cysteine through the conserved F or W. A D gene is named only where the DNA matches it firmly. Clone size is given for some rows only: seen once, a few or many times, or a class if the clone is expanded.

J	size	D	V	CDR3	DNA
TRBJ2-1	few	NA	TRBV5-4	CASSFGWTASNEQFF	TGTGCCAGCAGCTTTGGATGGACAGCGAGCAATGAGCAGTTCTTC
TRBJ2-5	once	NA	TRBV5-1	CASSLVEQGVGTQYF	TGCGCCAGCAGCTTGGTGGAACAGGGTGTGGGGACCCAGTACTTC
TRBJ2-7	few	TRBD1	TRBV5-4	CASSQGSGDSRYEQYF	TGTGCCAGCAGCCAAGGCAGTGGGGACAGCCGTTACGAGCAGTACTTC
TRBJ1-6	NA	NA	TRBV27	CASSLGGERNSPLHF	TGTGCCAGCAGTTTAGGAGGGGAGAGGAATTCACCCCTCCACTTT
TRBJ1-3	NA	TRBD1	TRBV18	CASSPLARGPLSGNTIYF	TGTGCCAGCTCACCACTGGCGAGGGGGCCTCTCTCTGGAAACACCATATATTTT
TRBJ1-2	NA	NA	TRBV4-2	CASSQDPGDDYGYTF	TGTGCCAGCAGCCAAGATCCAGGGGACGACTATGGCTACACCTTC
TRBJ2-7	NA	TRBD1	TRBV29-1	CSVKGRETGVTYEQYF	TGCAGCGTTAAGGGCCGGGAGACAGGGGTAACCTACGAGCAGTACTTC
TRBJ1-1	NA	NA	TRBV19	CATTRGEGGYTEAFF	TGTGCCACCACCCGAGGGGAAGGGGGATACACTGAAGCTTTCTTT
TRBJ2-7	NA	TRBD2	TRBV7-2	CASSLLAGGNYEQYF	TGTGCCAGCAGCTTACTGGCGGGAGGGAACTACGAGCAGTACTTC
TRBJ2-7	few	NA	TRBV7-9	CASSLGPAGGEQYF	TGTGCCAGCAGCTTAGGACCCGCCGGGGGCGAGCAGTACTTC
TRBJ2-2	NA	TRBD1	TRBV28	CASSLGDRVNAGELFF	TGTGCCAGCAGTTTAGGCGACAGGGTTAACGCCGGGGAGCTGTTTTTT
TRBJ1-2	NA	NA	TRBV6-5	CASSPNYGYTF	TGTGCCAGCAGCCCGAACTATGGCTACACCTTC